This T cell receptor beta chain stems from a study of PD-L1 blockade in urothelial cancer. Study overall: From 0 to 3 prior chemotherapy regimens had been given to the patients. At 3 weeks after treatment start (second dose) and again at 6 weeks, blood was analyzed.

Produced via immunoSEQ multiplex PCR; TCRdb's table is partial and in-frame only. Of nearly 50,000 clones listed, approximately 86% are singletons. Note on this clone: Its antigen remains unknown.

Documented time point: peripheral blood 6 weeks after treatment start. General study points: Clonality of blood TCR below the median before treatment predicted better survival.

The sample was PBMCs, taken around atezolizumab (anti-PD-L1) treatment. This TCR was recovered from a man aged 45 to 65 with urothelial cancer.

The CDR3 DNA follows: TGTGCCAGCAGCGTCCGGGACAGGGTAATGAATGAGCAGTTCTTC. The encoded protein is CASSVRDRVMNEQFF. The chain combines TRBV9 with TRBJ2-1; 9 bases agree with TRBD1. This CDR3 spans 15 amino acids. Germline assignment: CDR1 SGDLS and CDR2 YYNGEE. Trimming cost V 2 bases and J 7 bases; bases outside gene matches: 7.